This TCR beta chain came from a study of tumor-infiltrating lymphocytes in primary liver carcinoma. Study overall: Those enrolled were patients of both sexes, who were aged 30 to 69 years.

On this clonotype itself: The antigen is undetermined. A clone one base away is much larger, so this may be a read error.

Bulk tissue was left unsorted, and RNA and DNA were co-extracted from 20-30 mg of it. A constant-region primer primed TCR beta cDNA synthesis from 400 to 550 ng of total RNA. TCR beta libraries came from three nested multiplex PCR rounds using slightly modified ARM-PCR. With TRBV1-TRBV30 forward primers and a C-beta reverse primer, the first two PCR rounds were run for approximately 10 cycles each. TCRdb analysed the multiplex PCR reads with MiXCR anew, one entry per CDR3 protein. This sample carries approximately 30,000 distinct CDR3 sequences, around 66% of them seen once, and the ten largest clones take roughly 29%. Germline CDR1 reads MNHNS; CDR2 reads SASEGT. The CDR3 totals 14 residues. Trimming shortened V by 6 bases and J by 2 bases, and 10 bases separated the two germline ends. Whole-study results and caveats: Top-250-clone fractions were significantly higher in tumors than in blood (p = 0.039). Overlap in tumor-adjacent and tumor-blood pairs fell below that of tumor region pairs. Appearing in all five tumor regions was true of only about 8-25% of top clones.

The sequenced sample was liver tumor tissue from sampling region 3. The subset: tumor region T3, left-lateral pole. The sequence came from a woman aged 30 to 39 with primary liver carcinoma and hepatitis B virus infection. The rearrangement links TRBV6-1 to TRBJ2-2, with D hard to call. CDR3 sequence: CASRRHRNTGELFF. Here the CDR3 DNA reads TGTGCCAGCAGACGGCACCGAAACACCGGGGAGCTGTTTTTT.